Presented here are 30 T cell receptor beta chains from one specimen sequenced in a study of T cell repertoires in cytomegalovirus infection. TCRdb re-called the reads through MiXCR, storing one row per CDR3 protein. The repertoire includes approximately 500,000 distinct CDR3 sequences, approximately 16% of them detected once, and 20% to 30% sits in the top ten. The sequenced material came from CD8+ T cells from PBMCs. The receptors originated from a human donor in good health (CMV status not recorded). Some clones in this sample may be carry-over from other donors' samples.

The rearrangement joins TRBV5-6 to TRBJ1-2; D is unresolved. Deletions cut 6 bases from V and 0 bases from J, with 18 bases between. Germline assignment: CDR1 SGHDT and CDR2 YYEEEE. The CDR3 is 16 residues long. CDR3 protein: CASKALRGEANYGYTF. CDR3 in DNA: TGTGCCAGCAAGGCCCTCCGTGGGGAAGCTAACTATGGCTACACCTTC.

Notes on this clonotype: Sequence at one end of the junction differs from germline and may be a read error. V is TRBV7-3 and J is TRBJ1-5; 7 positions agree with TRBD1. This CDR3 spans 16 amino acids. CDR1 and CDR2 (germline): SGHTA, FQGTGA. The CDR3 loop is CVSSFGTDTSNQPQHF. The CDR3, as DNA: TGTGTCAGCAGCTTCGGGACAGATACTAGCAATCAGCCCCAGCATTTT.

This clonotype was seen more than once but under ten times. This rearrangement joins TRBV30 to TRBJ1-2; possible D gene TRBD1, 5 bases. V lost 5 bases and J 3 bases, leaving 19 bases between the germline ends. The CDR3 is 15 residues long. Looked up from germline, CDR1 is GTSNPN and CDR2 is SVGIG (reference sequence). The CDR3 DNA reads TGTGCCTGGTTGGGGGGGGAAGGGGAAGACTATGGCTACACCTTC. Translating it yields CAWLGGEGEDYGYTF.

This clonotype was counted between two and nine times. CDR3 sequence (DNA): TGTGCCAGCAGTTTATTAGGGTACCAAGAGACCCAGTACTTC. Translated, it gives CASSLLGYQETQYF. This chain uses TRBV28 with TRBJ2-5; D unresolved. The length of the CDR3 is 14 residues. The V gene's germline CDR1 is MDHEN and CDR2 SYDVKM. Trimming removed 1 base from V and 0 bases from J, with 6 bases in between.

Turning to this clonotype: Possible read error: a much larger clone is one base away. The chain employs TRBV28 and TRBJ1-2, with 9 bases fitting TRBD1. Per germline, CDR1 MDHEN and CDR2 SYDVKM. The CDR3 covers 15 residues. The CDR3, as DNA: TGTGCCAGCAGTGAAACAGGGGGCTTCGGCTATGTCTACACCTTC. Its protein is CASSETGGFGYVYTF.

This clonotype has ten or more counts. V usage is TRBV6-5 and J usage is TRBJ1-1; D gene uncertain. Trimming took 7 bases from V and 1 from J, leaving 10 bases between them. This CDR3 region has 13 residues. Germline assignment: CDR1 MNHEY and CDR2 SVGAGI. CDR3 nucleotides: TGTGCCAGCATCCCGTCCGGGAACACTGAAGCTTTCTTT. Residues: CASIPSGNTEAFF.

The chain couples TRBV6-5 to TRBJ2-3; 7 bases are a match to TRBD2. The germline gives CDR1 MNHEY, CDR2 SVGAGI. The trim removed 0 bases at V and 0 bases at J, leaving 3 bases unmatched. The CDR3 spans 16 residues. CDR3 residues: CASSYSGSGSTDTQYF. The CDR3 nucleotides read TGTGCCAGCAGTTACTCGGGTAGCGGGAGCACAGATACGCAGTATTTT.

About this clonotype: Given a much more abundant clone one base away, this may be a read error. Since the CDR3 does not end with the conserved phenylalanine or tryptophan, this likely comes from a read error. V is TRBV29-1 and J is TRBJ2-5; 9 nucleotides line up with TRBD2. V was clipped by 8 bases and J by 2 bases; unmatched bases: 9. Germline V CDR1 and CDR2: SQVTM, ANQGSEA. The CDR3 consists of 14 residues. The CDR3 nucleotides read TGCAGCCTTCTGGCTAGCGGGAATCAAGAGACCCAGTACTTA. As protein: CSLLASGNQETQYL.

This clonotype turned up a few times. The chain recombines TRBV12-3 or TRBV12-4 with TRBJ1-4; no clear D. V was clipped by 5 bases and J by 0 bases, with 10 bases between them. This CDR3 comprises 15 residues. Here the CDR3 reads CASSKGLATNEKLFF. CDR3 DNA: TGTGCCAGCAGTAAAGGCCTAGCAACTAATGAAAAACTGTTTTTT.

With regard to this clonotype: The conserved closing phenylalanine or tryptophan is absent in this CDR3, likely reflecting a read error. The rearrangement links TRBV23-1 to TRBJ1-2; possible D gene TRBD1, 6 bases. TRBV23-1 is an ORF for which the function is uncertain. Deletions cut 0 bases from V and 6 bases from J, with 23 bases between. The CDR3 has 18 residues. The CDR3: CASSQSRRDIELEDGYTL. CDR3 sequence (DNA): TGCGCCAGCAGTCAATCTAGAAGGGACATTGAGCTTGAGGATGGCTACACCTTG.

This clonotype was detected many times. V usage is TRBV7-9 and J usage is TRBJ1-2; no firm D call. The V gene lost 0 bases and the J gene lost 1 base, with 15 bases spanning the gap. This CDR3 region has 17 residues. Per germline, CDR1 SEHNR and CDR2 FQNEAQ (reference sequence). The CDR3 loop reads CASSLATAEQINYGYTF. The CDR3, as DNA: TGTGCCAGCAGCTTAGCTACGGCGGAACAAATTAACTATGGCTACACCTTC.

At least ten counts were recorded for this clonotype. This rearrangement joins TRBV5-6 to TRBJ2-1, with 9 bases lining up with TRBD2. The J segment lost 3 bases and the V segment lost 0 bases, leaving 13 bases of the junction unmatched. The CDR3 runs 19 residues. Germline V gene sequence: CDR1 SGHDT, CDR2 YYEEEE. The CDR3 reads CASSLGRPKTSGYYNEQFF. In DNA, the CDR3 is TGTGCCAGCAGCTTGGGAAGACCCAAAACTAGCGGGTACTACAATGAGCAGTTCTTC.

This clonotype was counted at least ten times. The chain has TRBV7-6 and TRBJ2-7, with 12 bases aligning to TRBD1. CDR1 SGHVS and CDR2 FNYEAQ come from the germline V gene. Trimming removed 5 bases from V and 6 bases from J; junction bases left unmatched: 8. The CDR3 is 15 amino acids. CDR3 in DNA: TGTGCCAGCAGCCCCCCGGGACAGGGGGCCCTCGAGCAGTACTTC. This translates into CASSPPGQGALEQYF. The full variable domain, completed using reference TRBV7-6 and TRBJ2-7, is GAGVSQSPRYKVTKRGQDVALRCDPISGHVSLYWYRQALGQGPEFLTYFNYEAQQDKSGLPNDRFSAERPEGSISTLTIQRTEQRDSAMYRCASSPPGQGALEQYFGPGTRLTVT.

This clonotype was detected a few times. The rearrangement links TRBV27 to TRBJ2-1; 7 bases are a match to TRBD2. Germline V gene sequence: CDR1 MNHEY, CDR2 SMNVEV (reference sequence). The V gene end was trimmed by 8 bases and the J gene end by 9 bases; junction bases not matched to a gene: 10. The CDR3 spans 13 residues. The CDR3 nucleotides read TGTGCCAGCGTCGGGGGAGGGCCGGGTGAGCAGTTCTTC. It encodes CASVGGGPGEQFF.

This clonotype was found once. This chain's CDR3 is CASSPVTGGNEQFF. CDR3 in DNA: TGTGCCAGCAGTCCCGTGACAGGGGGCAATGAGCAGTTCTTC. The chain is built from TRBV27 and TRBJ2-1; 9 nucleotides line up with TRBD1. Germline trimming cut 5 bases from V and 6 bases from J; bases unmatched to any gene: 5. This CDR3 is built from 14 residues. Per the germline V gene, CDR1 is MNHEY and CDR2 is SMNVEV (reference sequence).

Points on this clonotype: A much more abundant neighbour one base away suggests this may be a read error. Because the CDR3 is missing its conserved closing phenylalanine or tryptophan, this is likely a read error. The chain is built from TRBV6-2 or TRBV6-3 and TRBJ2-1; TRBD2 matches 9 bases. Per the germline V gene, CDR1 is MNHEY and CDR2 is SVGEGT. The CDR3 covers 17 residues. V lost 0 bases to trimming and J lost 4 bases; unmatched junction nucleotides: 7. The CDR3 nucleotides read TGTGCCAGCAGTTACTCGAGGAGCGGGGGGCTATACAATGAGCAGTTCTTA. Protein sequence: CASSYSRSGGLYNEQFL.

The chain uses TRBV7-3 and TRBJ2-7, with TRBD1 matching 12 bases. V shed 5 bases and J 7 bases; nucleotides not matched to a gene: 9. The V gene's germline CDR1 is SGHTA and CDR2 FQGTGA. The CDR3 runs to 15 residues. CDR3 region: CASSPGTGGGWEQYF. For the CDR3, the DNA is TGTGCCAGCAGCCCCGGGACAGGGGGCGGTTGGGAGCAGTACTTC.

The table lists this clonotype with many counts. The rearrangement joins TRBV7-9 to TRBJ1-6; 7 positions match TRBD1. The CDR3 length is 15 residues. In germline, CDR1 is SEHNR, CDR2 FQNEAQ (reference sequence). The trim removed 4 bases at V and 6 bases at J, leaving 6 bases unmatched. The CDR3 loop reads CASSSGQEPNSPLHF. CDR3 nucleotides: TGTGCCAGCAGCTCTGGACAGGAGCCTAATTCACCCCTCCACTTT.

This clonotype showed up many times. The chain links TRBV7-8 to TRBJ2-5, with 7 bases matching TRBD1. V dropped 5 bases and J dropped 5; count of bases not matched to a gene: 8. Germline V gives CDR1 SGHVS, CDR2 FQNEAQ. The CDR3 spans 14 residues. CDR3 protein: CASSPTGLGETQYF. The CDR3 coding sequence is TGTGCCAGCAGCCCGACAGGGCTGGGGGAGACCCAGTACTTC.

This rearrangement joins TRBV3-1 to TRBJ1-1, with a weak D call TRBD1 (6 bases). Germline CDR1 and CDR2: LGHDT and YNNKEL (reference sequence). Deletions cut 0 bases from V and 0 bases from J, with 14 bases between. This CDR3 has 17 amino acids. DNA of the CDR3: TGTGCCAGCAGCCAAGAGAGGGGGGCCCTCATGAACACTGAAGCTTTCTTT. Translating gives CASSQERGALMNTEAFF.

This clonotype was detected a few times. The V and J genes are TRBV3-1 and TRBJ2-3; possibly TRBD2 for D (6 bases). The CDR3 sequence is 15 residues long. V shed 1 base and J shed 0 bases, with 8 bases lying between them. In germline, CDR1 is LGHDT, CDR2 YNNKEL (reference sequence). CDR3 residues: CASSQAGVSTDTQYF. The CDR3 nucleotides are TGTGCCAGCAGCCAAGCGGGAGTCAGCACAGATACGCAGTATTTT.

This chain uses TRBV28 with TRBJ2-7, with D unresolved. CDR1 and CDR2 (germline): MDHEN, SYDVKM. This CDR3 contains 14 residues. V shed 3 bases and J shed 2 bases, with 11 bases lying between them. As DNA, the CDR3 is TGTGCCAGCAGTTTTATTGAAGGACCCTACGAGCAGTACTTC. Its translation: CASSFIEGPYEQYF.

The sample holds many counts of this clonotype. CDR3 in amino acids: CASSLDGTASGRKDEQFF. The CDR3 nucleotides read TGTGCCAGCAGCTTAGACGGGACCGCTAGCGGGAGAAAGGATGAGCAGTTCTTC. This chain uses TRBV7-8 with TRBJ2-1, with 10 bases aligning to TRBD2. Per germline, CDR1 SGHVS and CDR2 FQNEAQ. With 1 base clipped from V and 8 bases from J, the junction kept 14 bases outside the gene matches. The CDR3 sequence is 18 residues long.

In this sample, this clonotype turned up many times. This chain joins TRBV28 and TRBJ2-1, with 10 bases fitting TRBD2. CDR3 size: 15 residues. Germline assignment: CDR1 MDHEN and CDR2 SYDVKM. The V segment lost 8 bases and the J segment 6 bases; nucleotides outside the gene matches: 10. CDR3 sequence reads: CASFSGTSEFNEQFF. As DNA, the CDR3 is TGTGCCAGCTTCTCCGGGACTAGCGAGTTCAATGAGCAGTTCTTC.

This clonotype was found many times. The chain carries TRBV6-1 and TRBJ2-5; 8 bases align to TRBD2. This CDR3 region has 12 residues. Germline loops: CDR1 MNHNS, CDR2 SASEGT. CDR3 nucleotides: TGTGCTTCGGGCCCACGGGGGGGGACCCAGTACTTC. This gives the protein CASGPRGGTQYF.

The gene calls are TRBV19 and TRBJ1-2; possibly TRBD1 for D (5 bases). The CDR3 runs to 15 residues. The V gene's germline CDR1 is LNHDA and CDR2 SQIVND (reference sequence). V was trimmed by 3 bases and J by 5 bases, leaving 16 bases between them. In DNA, the CDR3 is TGTGCCAGTAGTATTCAGCAGGGACGAGGGTATGGCTACACCTTC. This translates into CASSIQQGRGYGYTF. The variable domain in full, completed from reference TRBV19 and TRBJ1-2, reads DGGITQSPKYLFRKEGQNVTLSCEQNLNHDAMYWYRQDPGQGLRLIYYSQIVNDFQKGDIAEGYSVSREKKESFPLTVTSAQKNPTAFYLCASSIQQGRGYGYTFGSGTRLTVV.

The rearrangement uses TRBV27 and TRBJ1-2; tentative D call: TRBD1 (5 bases). CDR3 length: 13 residues. Per the germline V gene, CDR1 is MNHEY and CDR2 is SMNVEV (reference sequence). Trimming removed 8 bases at V and 0 bases at J, with 10 bases between. CDR3 sequence (DNA): TGTGCCAGCCGGCTGACAGCTAACTATGGCTACACCTTC. As protein: CASRLTANYGYTF.

V usage is TRBV25-1 and J usage is TRBJ2-5; D call uncertain. This CDR3 region has 13 residues. Trimming pared 5 bases from V and 0 bases from J, leaving 7 bases between. Germline V gene lookup returns CDR1 MGHDK and CDR2 SYGVNS. As DNA, the CDR3 is TGTGCCAGCAGTATCGGGTACCAAGAGACCCAGTACTTC. Amino acids: CASSIGYQETQYF.

The chain is built from TRBV18 and TRBJ1-2; tentative D call: TRBD1 (6 bases). Germline CDR1 reads KGHSH; CDR2 reads LQKENI. V lost 5 bases and J lost 7, with 14 bases in between. The CDR3 covers 13 residues. The CDR3 reads CASSFFDRTGYTF. Here the CDR3 DNA reads TGTGCCAGCTCATTTTTCGACAGGACTGGCTACACCTTC.

Many counts were recorded for this clonotype. The chain joins TRBV7-6 to TRBJ2-2; 11 nucleotides match TRBD2. The germline V gene has CDR1 SGHVS and CDR2 FNYEAQ. Trimming removed 4 bases from V and 5 bases from J; junction bases left unmatched: 3. The CDR3 has 15 amino acids. This chain's CDR3 is CASSSGTSGTGELFF. DNA for the CDR3: TGTGCCAGCAGCTCCGGGACTAGCGGTACCGGGGAGCTGTTTTTT.